This T cell receptor (beta chain) was sequenced during a study of neurological immune-mediated disorders. A word on this clonotype: A much bigger clone sits one base away, suggesting this may be a read error.

The germline CDR1 and CDR2 sequences are SNHLY and FYNNEI. CDR3 length equals 15 residues. TCRdb re-derived calls from the 5' RACE reads in MiXCR, one entry per CDR3 protein. The table lists 70,000 to 95,000 distinct CDR3 sequences, roughly 15% of them singletons. The unsorted libraries originated from 2 million PBMCs kept at -80 C. Sequencing was done on a sample of PBMCs. V and J are TRBV2 and TRBJ2-1, with TRBD2 matching over 13 bases. This sequence was found in a woman aged 45-65 years in good health. The CDR3 region has the DNA TGTGCCAGCAGGGCCGGGACTAGCGGGAACAATGATCAGTTCTTC. This translates into CASRAGTSGNNDQFF. The full variable domain, completed using reference TRBV2 and TRBJ2-1, is EPEVTQTPSHQVTQMGQEVILRCVPISNHLYFYWYRQILGQKVEFLVSFYNNEISEKSEIFDDQFSVERPDGSNFTLKIRSTKLEDSAMYFCASRAGTSGNNDQFFGPGTRLTVL.